Listed below are T cell receptor beta chains from one sample, sequenced in a study of control samples from healthy donors and cancer patients. The table came from immunoSEQ multiplex PCR; TCRdb's copy has only in-frame clones and leaves some out. The sample carries roughly 130,000 clones, roughly 92% recorded once. Source material: blood. The receptors originated from a man aged 25 to 40 in good health. Each CDR3 is given with its conserved first and last residue. A D gene is named only where the DNA matches it firmly. The size of a clone is reported for some rows only, either as once, few or many, or as a class for expanded clones.

CDR3aa	CDR3nt	d_gene	v_gene	j_gene	abundance
CATRGTAASSNNEQFF	TGTGCCACCAGGGGGACAGCAGCGAGCTCAAACAATGAGCAGTTCTTC	TRBD1	TRBV15	TRBJ2-1	-
CASSQEMTSGSEQFF	TGTGCCAGCAGCCAAGAGATGACTAGCGGGAGTGAGCAGTTCTTC	TRBD2	TRBV14	TRBJ2-1	-
CASSATVTAGVEETQYF	TGTGCCAGCAGCGCCACCGTGACGGCGGGAGTCGAAGAGACCCAGTACTTC	TRBD2	TRBV2	TRBJ2-5	-
CATSSHPSGFYNEQFF	TGTGCCACCAGCAGCCACCCTAGCGGGTTCTACAATGAGCAGTTCTTC	TRBD2	TRBV15	TRBJ2-1	-
CASSSGSTERGTQYF	TGTGCCAGCAGCTCCGGGTCGACAGAGAGGGGGACCCAGTACTTC	-	TRBV11-3	TRBJ2-5	-
CAWSVRRGRATGELFF	TGTGCCTGGAGTGTCAGGAGGGGGCGAGCCACCGGGGAGCTGTTTTTT	-	TRBV30	TRBJ2-2	-
CASSVAGWADTQYF	TGTGCCAGCAGCGTAGCTGGGTGGGCAGATACGCAGTATTTT	-	TRBV9	TRBJ2-3	-
CSVGVGPWGNTEAFF	TGCAGCGTGGGCGTAGGGCCGTGGGGGAACACTGAAGCTTTCTTT	-	TRBV29-1	TRBJ1-1	-
CASRAQGGSYNEQFF	TGTGCCAGCAGGGCACAGGGGGGTTCCTACAATGAGCAGTTCTTC	TRBD1	TRBV7-9	TRBJ2-1	-
CASGRAEGRSYNEQFF	TGTGCCAGCGGAAGGGCGGAGGGAAGGTCCTACAATGAGCAGTTCTTC	-	TRBV28	TRBJ2-1	-
CASSTGTVNTGELFF	TGTGCCAGCAGCACCGGGACTGTGAACACCGGGGAGCTGTTTTTT	-	TRBV6-5	TRBJ2-2	-
CASSYSGTPKQYF	TGTGCCAGCAGTTACTCGGGGACACCTAAGCAGTACTTC	-	TRBV6-6	TRBJ2-7	-
CASSQKGRNTEAFF	TGTGCCAGCAGCCAAAAGGGGAGGAACACTGAAGCTTTCTTT	-	TRBV2	TRBJ1-1	-
CASSPTVGSYNEQFF	TGTGCCAGCAGCCCTACGGTGGGCTCCTACAATGAGCAGTTCTTC	-	TRBV9	TRBJ2-1	-
CASSSQGPGELFF	TGTGCCAGCAGCTCGCAGGGTCCCGGGGAGCTGTTTTTT	-	TRBV11-2	TRBJ2-2	-
CASSLDMGTNTEAFF	TGTGCCAGCAGCTTGGATATGGGGACGAACACTGAAGCTTTCTTT	-	TRBV5-8	TRBJ1-1	few
CASSISRGDTQYF	TGTGCCAGTAGTATATCAAGGGGGGATACGCAGTATTTT	-	TRBV19	TRBJ2-3	-
CASSQGNQPQHF	TGTGCCAGCAGCCAAGGCAATCAGCCCCAGCATTTT	-	TRBV3-1/TRBV3-2	TRBJ1-5	-
CASGSRQMGGYTDTQYF	TGTGCTAGTGGTTCCCGACAAATGGGCGGGTACACAGATACGCAGTATTTT	-	TRBV12-5	TRBJ2-3	-
CAISGPGTGAIEAFF	TGTGCCATCAGTGGACCCGGGACAGGAGCCATTGAAGCTTTCTTT	TRBD1	TRBV10-3	TRBJ1-1	-
CASSRNYEQYF	TGTGCCAGCAGCCGCAACTACGAGCAGTACTTC	-	TRBV3-1/TRBV3-2	TRBJ2-7	-
CASSDRPDNSPLHF	TGTGCCAGCAGTGATAGACCGGATAATTCACCCCTCCACTTT	-	TRBV6-4	TRBJ1-6	-
CASSLPRGIPEAFF	TGTGCCAGCAGTTTACCCAGGGGAATCCCTGAAGCTTTCTTT	-	TRBV28	TRBJ1-1	-
CATSRDRTSRTDTQYF	TGTGCCACCAGCAGAGATCGGACTAGCAGAACAGATACGCAGTATTTT	TRBD2	TRBV15	TRBJ2-3	-
CASMGRGQETQYF	TGTGCCAGCATGGGCAGGGGGCAAGAGACCCAGTACTTC	TRBD1	TRBV2	TRBJ2-5	-
CASSSGTASYGYTF	TGTGCCAGCAGTTCCGGGACAGCGTCCTATGGCTACACCTTC	TRBD1	TRBV28	TRBJ1-2	-
CATSREANNGYTF	TGTGCCACCAGCAGGGAGGCAAACAACGGCTACACCTTC	-	TRBV15	TRBJ1-2	-
CASSQGLGSGGSNEQFF	TGCGCCAGCAGCCAAGGTTTGGGCTCAGGGGGATCGAATGAGCAGTTCTTC	TRBD1	TRBV4-1	TRBJ2-1	medium-sized
CASSLLPRTDYGYTF	TGCGCCAGCAGCTTGTTGCCCCGGACAGATTACGGCTACACCTTC	-	TRBV5-1	TRBJ1-2	-
CASTPGLAIPDSTGELFF	TGTGCCAGTACACCGGGACTAGCTATACCAGACAGCACCGGGGAGCTGTTTTTT	TRBD2	TRBV7-2	TRBJ2-2	-
CASNGQGFSYEQYF	TGTGCCAGCAACGGACAGGGCTTCTCCTACGAGCAGTACTTC	TRBD1	TRBV28	TRBJ2-7	-
CASSQGGGYEQYF	TGTGCCAGCAGCCAAGGAGGAGGCTACGAGCAGTACTTC	-	TRBV3-1/TRBV3-2	TRBJ2-7	-
CATSRVGIPGYEQYF	TGTGCCACCAGCAGAGTGGGCATCCCTGGCTACGAGCAGTACTTC	-	TRBV15	TRBJ2-7	-
CASSQAVTVNTEAFF	TGTGCCAGCAGCCAAGCTGTAACCGTGAACACTGAAGCTTTCTTT	-	TRBV3-1/TRBV3-2	TRBJ1-1	-
CASSSGTVNTGELFF	TGTGCCAGCAGCTCGGGGACGGTGAACACCGGGGAGCTGTTTTTT	-	TRBV7-6	TRBJ2-2	-